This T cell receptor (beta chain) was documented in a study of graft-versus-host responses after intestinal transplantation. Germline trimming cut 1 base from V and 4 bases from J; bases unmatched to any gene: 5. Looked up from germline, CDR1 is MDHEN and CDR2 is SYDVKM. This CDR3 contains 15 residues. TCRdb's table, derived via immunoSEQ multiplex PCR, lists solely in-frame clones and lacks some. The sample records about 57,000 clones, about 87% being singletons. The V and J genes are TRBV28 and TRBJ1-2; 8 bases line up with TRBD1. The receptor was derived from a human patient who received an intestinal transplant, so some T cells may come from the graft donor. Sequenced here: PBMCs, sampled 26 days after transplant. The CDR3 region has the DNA TGTGCCAGCAGTTTATTGGGGACAGGAGTCTATGGCTACACCTTC. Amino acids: CASSLLGTGVYGYTF.